This T cell receptor (beta chain) was obtained from a study of blood T cell repertoires in COVID-19 (TCRdb year 2020). About the full investigation: The collaborator samples originated in the United States, Italy and Spain and spanned the acute and convalescent phases of COVID-19. The prospective study material was composed of cDNA or gDNA derived from T cells, B-cell-depleted T cells, or PBMCs. Subjects who had been exposed to COVID-19, were actively infected with it, or had recovered from it provided the deeply sampled blood TCRbeta repertoires that made up the dataset. The repertoires were made available in a free public database intended to serve as a resource for research on the immune response to SARS-CoV-2. Samples were obtained from the ongoing ImmuneRACE study (first 160 participants) and from about 1,300 subjects provided by 6 global collaborators. Sample metadata almost always included a de-identified subject ID, COVID-19 status, age in years and sex. Where available, HLA class I and class II types were taken from metadata supplied by the sample provider and were not determined by assay-based typing.

V has 5 bases trimmed and J has 5 bases trimmed; junction bases matching no gene number 6. The CDR3 spans 15 residues, from the cysteine through the phenylalanine. The CDR3 DNA has 45 bases and is translated from base 1. The germline V gene (reference sequence) gives CDR1 as SSHAT and CDR2 as FNYEAQ. About this clone itself: Its antigen remains undetermined. No much larger clone exists at a distance of one base, and base qualities are not known.

Whole blood was collected in K2EDTA tubes by collaborating institutions according to the institutions' own protocols. For TCRbeta analysis, collaborators shipped samples in one of three forms: frozen whole blood, isolated PBMCs, or DNA extracted from either of those sample types. Overall study outcomes, separate from this receptor: Clinical and demographic metadata were provided uncurated, with the amount varying by source and participant.

TCRbeta CDR3 regions were amplified from genomic DNA by means of the immunoSEQ Assay, a bias-controlled multiplex PCR. Concerning the study's data processing: The number of nucleated cells in each sample was estimated from the amplification of reference gene primers within the assay. Sequence reads were collapsed and filtered to measure the absolute abundance of every unique TCRbeta CDR3 rearrangement. Productive Simpson clonality was computed per sample as the square root of Simpson's diversity index over productive rearrangements. TCRdb took over this immuneACCESS table, retaining in-frame rearrangements with V and J assigned. Such tables are incomplete; in checked studies, under half of the missing clones stem from an unresolved V gene, and the remainder is unexplained. That table gives V, J and clone size, and the DNA gave D and trimming. Recorded for this sample are around 130,000 clones; approximately 80% of them occurred a single time. The leading ten clones occupy about 12% of the sample.

In this chain, TRBV7-7 is recombined with TRBJ2-5, with TRBD2 matching 12 junction bases. This receptor was obtained from a human donor in a cohort sampled during active COVID-19. The specimen was peripheral blood. The DNA sequence follows: TGTGCCAGCAGCCCACTAGCGGGGGGTTCGGAGACCCAGTACTTC. Translated, this is CASSPLAGGSETQYF.